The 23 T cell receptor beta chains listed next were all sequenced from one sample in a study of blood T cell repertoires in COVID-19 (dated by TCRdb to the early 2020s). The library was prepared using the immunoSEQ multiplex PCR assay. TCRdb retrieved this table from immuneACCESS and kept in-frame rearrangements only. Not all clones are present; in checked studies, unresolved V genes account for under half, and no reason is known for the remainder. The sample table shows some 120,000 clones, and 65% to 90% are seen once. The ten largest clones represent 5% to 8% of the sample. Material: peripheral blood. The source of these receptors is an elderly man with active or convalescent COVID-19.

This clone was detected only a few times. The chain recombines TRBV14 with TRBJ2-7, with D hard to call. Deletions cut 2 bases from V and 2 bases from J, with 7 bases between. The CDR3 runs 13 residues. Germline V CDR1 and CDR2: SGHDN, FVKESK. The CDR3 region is CASSQHSPYEQYF. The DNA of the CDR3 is TGTGCCAGCAGCCAACACAGCCCCTACGAGCAGTACTTC.

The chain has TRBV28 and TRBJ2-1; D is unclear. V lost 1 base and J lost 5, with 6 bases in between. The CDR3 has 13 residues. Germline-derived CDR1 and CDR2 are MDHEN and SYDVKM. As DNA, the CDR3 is TGTGCCAGCAGTTTATCGCAGAACAATGAGCAGTTCTTC. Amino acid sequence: CASSLSQNNEQFF.

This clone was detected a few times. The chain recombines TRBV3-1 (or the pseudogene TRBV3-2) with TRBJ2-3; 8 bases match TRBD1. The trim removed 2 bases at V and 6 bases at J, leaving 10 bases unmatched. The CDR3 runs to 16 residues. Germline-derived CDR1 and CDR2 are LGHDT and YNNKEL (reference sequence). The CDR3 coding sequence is TGTGCCAGCAGCCAACAAGGCAGGACAGGGACCGATACGCAGTATTTT. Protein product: CASSQQGRTGTDTQYF.

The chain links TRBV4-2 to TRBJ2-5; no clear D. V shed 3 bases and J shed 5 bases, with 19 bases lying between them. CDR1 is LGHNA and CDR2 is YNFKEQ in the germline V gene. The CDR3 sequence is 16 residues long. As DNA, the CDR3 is TGTGCCAGCAGCCAGAATGAGGATCCGGTGCTCGAGACCCAGTACTTC. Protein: CASSQNEDPVLETQYF.

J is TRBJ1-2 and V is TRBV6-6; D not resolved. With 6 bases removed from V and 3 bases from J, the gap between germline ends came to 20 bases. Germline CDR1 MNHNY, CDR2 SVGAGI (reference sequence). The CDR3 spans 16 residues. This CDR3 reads CASRPPPRRRDYGYTF. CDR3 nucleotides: TGTGCCAGCAGACCACCTCCCCGTCGGAGAGACTATGGCTACACCTTC.

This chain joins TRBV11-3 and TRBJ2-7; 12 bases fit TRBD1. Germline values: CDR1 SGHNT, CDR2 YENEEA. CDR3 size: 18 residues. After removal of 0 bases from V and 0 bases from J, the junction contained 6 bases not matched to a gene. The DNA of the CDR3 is TGTGCCAGCAGCTTAGATATCGGGGGACAGGGGGCCTCCTACGAGCAGTACTTC. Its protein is CASSLDIGGQGASYEQYF.

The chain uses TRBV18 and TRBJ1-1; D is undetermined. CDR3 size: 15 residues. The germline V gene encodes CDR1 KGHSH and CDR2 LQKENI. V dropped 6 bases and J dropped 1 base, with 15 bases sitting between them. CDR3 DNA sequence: TGTGCCAGCTCGCCTTCTCCAGCGAGGAACACTGAAGCTTTCTTT. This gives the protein CASSPSPARNTEAFF.

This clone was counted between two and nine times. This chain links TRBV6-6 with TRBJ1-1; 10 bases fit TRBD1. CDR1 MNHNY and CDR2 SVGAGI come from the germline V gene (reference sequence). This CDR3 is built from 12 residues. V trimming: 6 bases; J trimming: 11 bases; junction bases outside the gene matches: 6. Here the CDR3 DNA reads TGTGCCAGCAGACCCGGACAGGGGGATGCTTTCTTT. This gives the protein CASRPGQGDAFF.

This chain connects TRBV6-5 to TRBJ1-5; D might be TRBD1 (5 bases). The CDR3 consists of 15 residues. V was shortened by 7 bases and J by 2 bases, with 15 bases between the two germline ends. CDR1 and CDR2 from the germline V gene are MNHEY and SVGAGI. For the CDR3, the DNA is TGTGCCAGCATGGCCGAGGCGGGGGGCAATCAGCCCCAGCATTTT. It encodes CASMAEAGGNQPQHF.

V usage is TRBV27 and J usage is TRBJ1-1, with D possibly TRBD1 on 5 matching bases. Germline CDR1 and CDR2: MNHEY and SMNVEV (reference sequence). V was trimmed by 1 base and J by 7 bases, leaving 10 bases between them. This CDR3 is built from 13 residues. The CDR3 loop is CASSLYSGGEAFF. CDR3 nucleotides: TGTGCCAGCAGTTTATATTCCGGGGGTGAAGCTTTCTTT.

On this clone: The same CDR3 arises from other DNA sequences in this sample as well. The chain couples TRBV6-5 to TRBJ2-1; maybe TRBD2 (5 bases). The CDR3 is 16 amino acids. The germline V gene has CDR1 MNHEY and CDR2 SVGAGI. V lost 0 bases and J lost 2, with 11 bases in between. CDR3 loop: CASSYSGRGPYNEQFF. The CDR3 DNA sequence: TGTGCCAGCAGTTACTCGGGCCGGGGTCCCTACAATGAGCAGTTCTTC.

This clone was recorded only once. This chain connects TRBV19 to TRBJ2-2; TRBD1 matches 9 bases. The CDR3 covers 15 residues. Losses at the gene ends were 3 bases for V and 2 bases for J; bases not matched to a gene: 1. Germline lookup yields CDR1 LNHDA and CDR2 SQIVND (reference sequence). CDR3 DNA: TGTGCCAGTAGTATGGGACAGGGAAACACCGGGGAGCTGTTTTTT. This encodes CASSMGQGNTGELFF.

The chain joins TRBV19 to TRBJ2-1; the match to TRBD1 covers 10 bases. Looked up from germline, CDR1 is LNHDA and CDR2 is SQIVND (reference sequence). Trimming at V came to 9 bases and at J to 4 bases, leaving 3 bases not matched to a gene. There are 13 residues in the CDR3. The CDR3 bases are TGTGCCAGCAGGACAGGGGGTTACAATGAGCAGTTCTTC. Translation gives CASRTGGYNEQFF.

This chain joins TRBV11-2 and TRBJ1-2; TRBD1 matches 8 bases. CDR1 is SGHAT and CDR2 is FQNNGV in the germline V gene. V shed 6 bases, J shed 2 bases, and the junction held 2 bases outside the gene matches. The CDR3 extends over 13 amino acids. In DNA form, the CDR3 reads TGTGCCAGCAGTCGGGACAGGAACTATGGCTACACCTTC. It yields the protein CASSRDRNYGYTF.

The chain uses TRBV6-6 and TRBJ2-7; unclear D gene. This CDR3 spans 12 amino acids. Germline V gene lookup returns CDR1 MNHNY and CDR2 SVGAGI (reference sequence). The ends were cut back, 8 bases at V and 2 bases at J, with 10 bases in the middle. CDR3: CASGRVPYEQYF. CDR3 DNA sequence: TGTGCCAGCGGGCGCGTCCCCTACGAGCAGTACTTC.

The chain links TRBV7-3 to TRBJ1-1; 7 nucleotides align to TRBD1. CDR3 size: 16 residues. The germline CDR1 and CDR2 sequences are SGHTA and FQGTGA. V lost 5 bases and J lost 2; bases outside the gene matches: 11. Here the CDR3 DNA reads TGTGCCAGCAGCCCACAGACAGGGCTCCCTAACACTGAAGCTTTCTTT. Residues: CASSPQTGLPNTEAFF.

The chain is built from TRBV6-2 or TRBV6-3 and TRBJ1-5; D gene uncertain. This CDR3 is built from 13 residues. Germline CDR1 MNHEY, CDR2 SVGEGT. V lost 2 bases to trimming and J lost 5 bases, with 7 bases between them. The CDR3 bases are TGTGCCAGCAGTTACCCTAGTGATCAGCCCCAGCATTTT. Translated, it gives CASSYPSDQPQHF.

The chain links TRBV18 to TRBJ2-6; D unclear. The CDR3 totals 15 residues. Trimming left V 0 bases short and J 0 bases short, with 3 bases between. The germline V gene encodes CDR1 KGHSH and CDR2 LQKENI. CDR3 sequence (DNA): TGTGCCAGCTCACCACCGCGCTCTGGGGCCAACGTCCTGACTTTC. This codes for CASSPPRSGANVLTF.

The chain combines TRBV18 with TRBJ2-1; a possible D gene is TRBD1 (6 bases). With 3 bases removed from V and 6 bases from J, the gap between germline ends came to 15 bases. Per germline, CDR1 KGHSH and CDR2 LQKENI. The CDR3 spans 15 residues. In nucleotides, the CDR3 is TGTGCCAGCTCACCGCCCGGGGCAGGGGTCAATGAGCAGTTCTTC. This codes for CASSPPGAGVNEQFF.

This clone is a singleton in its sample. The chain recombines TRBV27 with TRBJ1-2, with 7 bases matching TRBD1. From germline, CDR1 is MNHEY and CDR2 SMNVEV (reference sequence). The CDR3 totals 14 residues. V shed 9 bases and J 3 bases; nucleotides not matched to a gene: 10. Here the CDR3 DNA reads TGTGCCAGTGGCTCCGGGGACAGATACTATGGCTACACCTTC. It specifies CASGSGDRYYGYTF.

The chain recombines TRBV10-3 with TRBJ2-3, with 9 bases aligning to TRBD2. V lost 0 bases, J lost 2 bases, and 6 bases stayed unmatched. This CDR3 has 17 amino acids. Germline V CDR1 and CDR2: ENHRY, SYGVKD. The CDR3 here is CAISESMGGGATDTQYF. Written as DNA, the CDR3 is TGTGCCATCAGTGAGTCGATGGGCGGGGGGGCCACAGATACGCAGTATTTT.

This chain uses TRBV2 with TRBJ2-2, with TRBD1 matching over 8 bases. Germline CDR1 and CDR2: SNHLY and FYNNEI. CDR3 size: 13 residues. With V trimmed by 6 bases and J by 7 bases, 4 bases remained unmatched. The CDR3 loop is CASSRGRNGELFF. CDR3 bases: TGTGCCAGCAGCAGGGGGCGGAACGGGGAGCTGTTTTTT.

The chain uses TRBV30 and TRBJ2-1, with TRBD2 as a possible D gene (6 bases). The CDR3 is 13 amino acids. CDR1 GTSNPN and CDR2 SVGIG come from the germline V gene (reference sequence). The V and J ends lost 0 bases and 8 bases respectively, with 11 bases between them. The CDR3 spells CAWSVGLSDEQFF. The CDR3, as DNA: TGTGCCTGGAGTGTCGGACTAAGCGATGAGCAGTTCTTC. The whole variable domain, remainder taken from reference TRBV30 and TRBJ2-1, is SQTIHQWPATLVQPVGSPLSLECTVEGTSNPNLYWYRQAAGRGLQLLFYSVGIGQISSEVPQNLSASRPQDRQFILSSKKLLLSDSGFYLCAWSVGLSDEQFFGPGTRLTVL.